The 26 T cell receptor beta chains reported below all come from one sample, sequenced in a study of cytomegalovirus exposure and HLA in healthy donors. The PCR contained 60 Vbeta and 13 Jbeta primers. Method: immunoSEQ multiplex PCR; TCRdb's copy keeps in-frame clones and lacks some. Of some 140,000 clones in the sample, around 83% were seen once. Sample: PBMCs. These receptors originate from a male donor in good health and CMV-seropositive.

This clone has just a few counts. The J gene is TRBJ1-2, the V gene TRBV11-2; 10 positions match TRBD1. Germline loops: CDR1 SGHAT, CDR2 FQNNGV. V lost 1 base, J lost 13 bases, and 12 bases stayed unmatched. The CDR3 has 15 residues. The CDR3 DNA follows: TGTGCCAGCAGCTTAGTGGTGACAGGGGGCGCAGCGCCCACCTTC. Its translation: CASSLVVTGGAAPTF.

V is TRBV11-3 and J is TRBJ2-2, with D perhaps matching TRBD2 (6 bases). This CDR3 is 13 amino acids long. Trimming shortened V by 5 bases and J by 7 bases, and 11 bases separated the two germline ends. Looked up from germline, CDR1 is SGHNT and CDR2 is YENEEA. The CDR3 protein is CASSPRDGGELFF. The CDR3 DNA reads as TGTGCCAGCAGCCCGCGGGACGGCGGGGAGCTGTTTTTT.

The J gene is TRBJ2-5, the V gene TRBV6-1; D possibly corresponds to TRBD1 (6 bases). With the DNA end fitting TRBJ2-7 better, the J assignment may be wrong. Germline loops: CDR1 MNHNS, CDR2 SASEGT. This CDR3 has 14 amino acids. In DNA, the CDR3 is TGTGCCAGCAGTGAAGACAGGGCCCCCTACGAGCAGTACTTC. It specifies CASSEDRAPYEQYF.

The sample holds one count of this clone. The rearrangement uses TRBV5-1 and TRBJ2-3, with TRBD2 as a possible D gene (5 bases). The ends were cut back, 0 bases at V and 2 bases at J, with 13 bases in the middle. The CDR3 loop spans 16 amino acids. CDR1 and CDR2 (germline): SGHRS, YFSETQ. CDR3 region: CASSLEYSGSTDTQYF. In nucleotides, the CDR3 is TGCGCCAGCAGCTTGGAGTACAGCGGATCCACAGATACGCAGTATTTT.

With regard to this clone: This specimen includes other DNA sequences encoding the same CDR3. V gene TRBV30 combines with J gene TRBJ1-2; a weak D match, TRBD1 (5 bases). Germline values: CDR1 GTSNPN, CDR2 SVGIG (reference sequence). V lost 5 bases and J 3 bases, leaving 7 bases between the germline ends. The CDR3 length is 11 residues. This CDR3 is CAWGAYYGYTF. DNA of the CDR3: TGTGCCTGGGGGGCTTACTATGGCTACACCTTC.

This rearrangement joins TRBV10-3 to TRBJ2-7; 7 bases align to TRBD1. Germline CDR1 ENHRY, CDR2 SYGVKD. Germline trimming cut 2 bases from V and 5 bases from J; bases unmatched to any gene: 6. The CDR3 covers 14 residues. In nucleotides, the CDR3 is TGTGCCATCAGTGAGGTCGAGGGGGCCCACGAGCAGTACTTC. Translated, it gives CAISEVEGAHEQYF.

This chain uses TRBV19 with TRBJ1-2; TRBD1 aligns across 9 bases. The germline V gene encodes CDR1 LNHDA and CDR2 SQIVND (reference sequence). J gave up 6 bases and V 7 bases, and 3 bases lay outside the gene matches. This CDR3 has 12 residues. The CDR3 nucleotides are TGTGCCAGTACTGGGACAGGGAATGGCTACACCTTC. Translation: CASTGTGNGYTF.

The chain carries TRBV2 and TRBJ2-1; TRBD2 agrees at 11 bases. The trim removed 7 bases at V and 9 bases at J, leaving 11 bases unmatched. Germline V lookup: CDR1 SNHLY, CDR2 FYNNEI. The CDR3 has 15 residues. CDR3 in DNA: TGTGCCAGCACCAGTAGCGGGGGGGCGCTGGGTGAGCAGTTCTTC. Protein sequence: CASTSSGGALGEQFF.

The rearrangement links TRBV5-1 to TRBJ1-4, with 8 bases matching TRBD1. This CDR3 region has 14 residues. Looked up from germline, CDR1 is SGHRS and CDR2 is YFSETQ. J was trimmed by 8 bases and V by 1 base; bases with no gene match: 4. The CDR3 loop reads CASSLSGQGEKLFF. The CDR3, as DNA: TGCGCCAGCAGCTTGTCCGGACAGGGCGAAAAACTGTTTTTT.

V is TRBV7-9 and J is TRBJ1-3; D gene uncertain. The germline V gene has CDR1 SEHNR and CDR2 FQNEAQ (reference sequence). Between the trimmed V and J ends, which lost 6 bases and 2 bases, there was a span of 17 bases. The CDR3 spans 16 residues. CDR3 coding DNA: TGTGCCAGCAGACTGACGGGAGAAAGCACTGGAAACACCATATATTTT. This sequence encodes CASRLTGESTGNTIYF. Supplemented by reference TRBV7-9 and TRBJ1-3, the full variable domain reads DTGVSQNPRHKITKRGQNVTFRCDPISEHNRLYWYRQTLGQGPEFLTYFQNEAQLEKSRLLSDRFSAERPKGSFSTLEIQRTEQGDSAMYLCASRLTGESTGNTIYFGEGSWLTVV.

V gene TRBV7-9 combines with J gene TRBJ2-1; maybe TRBD2 (6 bases). CDR3 length: 14 amino acids. Trimming stripped 3 bases from V and 4 bases from J, with 10 bases between. Germline CDR1 and CDR2: SEHNR and FQNEAQ (reference sequence). The CDR3 nucleotides read TGTGCCAGCAGCTTCGAACTAGCTTACAATGAGCAGTTCTTC. Translation: CASSFELAYNEQFF.

This chain joins TRBV25-1 and TRBJ1-1; maybe TRBD1 (5 bases). The CDR3 loop spans 15 amino acids. Germline CDR1 and CDR2: MGHDK and SYGVNS. The ends were cut back, 3 bases at V and 6 bases at J, with 17 bases in the middle. The CDR3 spells CASSDQEGSWAEAFF. CDR3 DNA sequence: TGTGCCAGCAGTGACCAGGAGGGGAGTTGGGCTGAAGCTTTCTTT.

This clone appeared a single time. DNA of the CDR3: TGTGCCAGCAGAAGCACCGGGACTAGCACTGAGACCCAGTACTTC. Its translation: CASRSTGTSTETQYF. This chain connects TRBV28 to TRBJ2-5, with 9 bases lining up with TRBD2. V shed 6 bases, J shed 5 bases, and the junction held 10 bases outside the gene matches. Germline V gives CDR1 MDHEN, CDR2 SYDVKM. This CDR3 region has 15 residues.

This clone showed up just once. V is TRBV4-2 and J is TRBJ1-2; D ambiguous. V lost 2 bases, J lost 3 bases, and 16 bases lay in between. CDR3 length: 16 residues. Germline V lookup: CDR1 LGHNA, CDR2 YNFKEQ. The CDR3 region is CASSQMSLRRYYGYTF. CDR3 sequence (DNA): TGTGCCAGCAGCCAAATGAGTCTTCGAAGATACTATGGCTACACCTTC.

J is TRBJ1-1 and V is TRBV2; D is ambiguous. The CDR3 has 15 amino acids. Trimming shortened V by 6 bases and J by 0 bases, and 14 bases separated the two germline ends. Per germline, CDR1 SNHLY and CDR2 FYNNEI. CDR3 DNA sequence: TGTGCCAGCAGGCCGACAATGGCTGTGAACACTGAAGCTTTCTTT. It codes for CASRPTMAVNTEAFF. The complete variable domain, with remaining parts taken from reference TRBV2 and TRBJ1-1, reads EPEVTQTPSHQVTQMGQEVILRCVPISNHLYFYWYRQILGQKVEFLVSFYNNEISEKSEIFDDQFSVERPDGSNFTLKIRSTKLEDSAMYFCASRPTMAVNTEAFFGQGTRLTVV.

V is TRBV9 and J is TRBJ2-7; 9 bases are a match to TRBD1. This CDR3 region has 13 residues. The V gene's germline CDR1 is SGDLS and CDR2 YYNGEE. Trimming at V came to 3 bases and at J to 3 bases, leaving 1 base not matched to a gene. The DNA of the CDR3 is TGTGCCAGCAGCGGGACAGGGGACTACGAGCAGTACTTC. It specifies CASSGTGDYEQYF.

The V call is TRBV27, the J call TRBJ2-3; a weak D match, TRBD2 (6 bases). The CDR3 totals 16 residues. The germline V and J ends were trimmed by 8 bases and 4 bases, with 22 bases remaining between them. Germline CDR1 MNHEY, CDR2 SMNVEV (reference sequence). CDR3 residues: CASPRMGGFWADTQYF. CDR3 in DNA: TGTGCCAGCCCCCGTATGGGGGGTTTTTGGGCAGATACGCAGTATTTT.

This sequence joins TRBV5-4 and TRBJ1-4, with D maybe TRBD1 (6 bases). V shed 1 base and J shed 1 base, with 17 bases lying between them. Germline V lookup: CDR1 SGHNT, CDR2 YYREEE (reference sequence). The CDR3 consists of 18 residues. As DNA, the CDR3 is TGTGCCAGCAGCTTGTTACAGGGATTAGGAGTAACTAATGAAAAACTGTTTTTT. Its protein is CASSLLQGLGVTNEKLFF.

CDR3: CASSLLKSSYEQYF. The DNA for the CDR3 is TGTGCCAGCAGCTTACTTAAGAGCTCCTACGAGCAGTACTTC. The chain couples TRBV7-9 to TRBJ2-7; D unclear. V dropped 2 bases and J dropped 0 bases, with 8 bases sitting between them. The CDR3 has 14 residues. Germline V gene sequence: CDR1 SEHNR, CDR2 FQNEAQ (reference sequence).

The chain carries TRBV9 and TRBJ2-7; TRBD1 aligns across 9 bases. The CDR3 is made up of 14 amino acids. The trim removed 4 bases at V and 7 bases at J, leaving 9 bases unmatched. In germline, CDR1 is SGDLS, CDR2 YYNGEE. CDR3 amino acids: CASSPQDRGGEQYF. As DNA, the CDR3 is TGTGCCAGCAGCCCACAGGACAGGGGTGGGGAGCAGTACTTC.

This clone was seen just once. The V call is TRBV4-1, the J call TRBJ2-5; no clear D. Judging by the DNA end, TRBJ2-7 fits better; the J call may be wrong. The V gene's germline CDR1 is MGHRA and CDR2 YSYEKL. This CDR3 has 13 amino acids. CDR3 sequence: CASSVTTDYEQYF. As DNA, the CDR3 is TGCGCCAGCAGCGTTACTACTGATTACGAGCAGTACTTC.

The sample holds one count of this clone. Here the CDR3 reads CASSLASGTFSYNEQFF. As DNA, the CDR3 is TGTGCCAGCAGCTTAGCTAGCGGGACCTTCTCCTACAATGAGCAGTTCTTC. The J gene is TRBJ2-1, the V gene TRBV11-2; TRBD2 matches at 9 bases. Germline V gene lookup returns CDR1 SGHAT and CDR2 FQNNGV. The CDR3 covers 17 residues. V lost 1 base to trimming and J lost 0 bases; unmatched junction nucleotides: 4.

V gene TRBV13 combines with J gene TRBJ2-7; 9 nucleotides line up with TRBD2. The junction had 12 bases not matched to a gene; V was cut back by 5 bases and J by 4 bases. The CDR3 contains 16 residues. Germline CDR1 PRHDT, CDR2 FYEKMQ (reference sequence). The CDR3: CASSPDRAGGKYEQYF. DNA of the CDR3: TGTGCCAGCAGCCCAGACAGGGCGGGAGGGAAATACGAGCAGTACTTC. The whole variable domain, remainder taken from reference TRBV13 and TRBJ2-7, is AAGVIQSPRHLIKEKRETATLKCYPIPRHDTVYWYQQGPGQDPQFLISFYEKMQSDKGSIPDRFSAQQFSDYHSELNMSSLELGDSALYFCASSPDRAGGKYEQYFGPGTRLTVT.

This clone occurred a few times. This chain uses TRBV9 with TRBJ1-6; no clear D. Trimming removed 0 bases at V and 7 bases at J, with 5 bases between. This CDR3 has 13 residues. Per germline, CDR1 SGDLS and CDR2 YYNGEE. The DNA of the CDR3 is TGTGCCAGCAGCGTAGACGGGAATTCACCCCTCCACTTT. Translating it yields CASSVDGNSPLHF.

The rearrangement uses TRBV27 and TRBJ2-7; D gene uncertain. The CDR3 sequence is 16 residues long. CDR1 is MNHEY, CDR2 SMNVEV, per germline (reference sequence). Trimming removed 2 bases from V and 2 bases from J, with 16 bases in between. For the CDR3, the DNA is TGTGCCAGCAGTTTAGTGGCACGGAGAAGTCCCTACGAGCAGTACTTC. This translates into CASSLVARRSPYEQYF.

The genes are TRBV5-1 and TRBJ2-3; 7 positions match TRBD2. The CDR3 consists of 13 residues. The ends lost 6 bases at V and 6 bases at J; junction bases unmatched: 7. The germline V gene has CDR1 SGHRS and CDR2 YFSETQ. CDR3 amino acids: CASMYGGGDTQYF. The DNA for the CDR3 is TGCGCCAGCATGTACGGGGGAGGGGATACGCAGTATTTT.